Below, 14 T cell receptor beta chains from the same sample are listed, as sequenced in a study of PD-L1 blockade in urothelial cancer. The time point was: peripheral blood 6 weeks after treatment start. Sequenced by immunoSEQ multiplex PCR; TCRdb stores in-frame clones only, minus some. The data show 25,000 to 30,000 clones, with 75% to 85% seen just once and about 3.5% held by the top ten. This specimen was PBMCs, taken around atezolizumab (anti-PD-L1) treatment. The source is a man between 70 and 80 years old with urothelial cancer.

The CDR3 DNA sequence: TGCGCCAGCAGCCAAACGGGACAGGCCCTGGGAGATACGCAGTATTTT. It specifies CASSQTGQALGDTQYF. This sequence joins TRBV5-1 and TRBJ2-3; 8 bases line up with TRBD1. Germline-derived CDR1 and CDR2 are SGHRS and YFSETQ. Trimming removed 4 bases from V and 5 bases from J; junction bases left unmatched: 12. This CDR3 comprises 16 residues.

The rearrangement links TRBV7-3 to TRBJ2-2, with D possibly TRBD2 on 6 matching bases. CDR3 length equals 18 residues. V dropped 0 bases and J dropped 5 bases, with 19 bases sitting between them. Per germline, CDR1 SGHTA and CDR2 FQGTGA. CDR3 in amino acids: CASSLTPFRVGGTGELFF. For the CDR3, the DNA is TGTGCCAGCAGCTTAACCCCCTTCCGGGTCGGAGGGACCGGGGAGCTGTTTTTT.

The DNA for the CDR3 is TGTGCCAGCAGTTTATCAGGGGGGGAGACCCAGTACTTC. The encoded protein is CASSLSGGETQYF. The chain joins TRBV28 to TRBJ2-5; maybe TRBD1 (7 bases). This CDR3 is 13 amino acids long. Germline CDR1 reads MDHEN; CDR2 reads SYDVKM. Trimming cost V 1 base and J 5 bases, with 8 bases left between them.

The chain links TRBV7-2 to TRBJ1-1; 9 nucleotides line up with TRBD1. This CDR3 comprises 17 residues. With 3 bases clipped from V and 1 base from J, the junction kept 9 bases outside the gene matches. Germline CDR1 SGHTA, CDR2 FQGNSA. CDR3 nucleotide sequence: TGTGCCAGCAGCTTCTACAGGGGGCGCAGGTCGAACACTGAAGCTTTCTTT. It yields the protein CASSFYRGRRSNTEAFF.

V and J are TRBV6-5 and TRBJ2-5; 8 bases map to TRBD2. CDR1 is MNHEY, CDR2 SVGAGI, per germline. The V segment lost 5 bases and the J segment 5 bases; nucleotides outside the gene matches: 7. This CDR3 region has 14 residues. CDR3 sequence: CASSPAGGGETQYF. DNA of the CDR3: TGTGCCAGCAGTCCGGCGGGGGGCGGGGAGACCCAGTACTTC.

The chain employs TRBV5-6 and TRBJ2-7; no clear D. The CDR3 consists of 13 residues. V was shortened by 2 bases and J by 3 bases, with 9 bases between the two germline ends. Germline CDR1 is SGHDT and CDR2 is YYEEEE. The CDR3 loop reads CASSFGEVYEQYF. In DNA, the CDR3 is TGTGCCAGCAGCTTCGGTGAGGTCTACGAGCAGTACTTC.

V is TRBV7-3 and J is TRBJ1-6; D might be TRBD1 (5 bases). V lost 1 base and J lost 10, with 14 bases in between. CDR3 length: 15 amino acids. Germline CDR1 SGHTA, CDR2 FQGTGA. The CDR3 DNA sequence: TGTGCCAGCAGCTTAAATAGTGGGGGGGGGTCACCCCTCCACTTT. Its translation: CASSLNSGGGSPLHF.

The chain uses TRBV4-2 and TRBJ2-1, with TRBD2 matching over 9 bases. Trimming removed 0 bases from V and 8 bases from J; junction bases left unmatched: 5. The length of the CDR3 is 15 residues. Germline V gives CDR1 LGHNA, CDR2 YNFKEQ. The chain's CDR3 is CASSQDRAGGYEQFF. CDR3 bases: TGTGCCAGCAGCCAAGATAGGGCGGGAGGGTATGAGCAGTTCTTC.

The gene calls are TRBV30 and TRBJ2-3, with 11 nucleotides matching TRBD2. The V gene end was trimmed by 2 bases and the J gene end by 3 bases; junction bases not matched to a gene: 4. CDR3 size: 15 residues. Germline CDR1 GTSNPN, CDR2 SVGIG (reference sequence). This CDR3 reads CAWSFLAGGTDTQYF. The DNA for the CDR3 is TGTGCCTGGAGTTTCCTAGCGGGAGGAACAGATACGCAGTATTTT. Full variable domain (outside the CDR3, taken from reference TRBV30 and TRBJ2-3): SQTIHQWPATLVQPVGSPLSLECTVEGTSNPNLYWYRQAAGRGLQLLFYSVGIGQISSEVPQNLSASRPQDRQFILSSKKLLLSDSGFYLCAWSFLAGGTDTQYFGPGTRLTVL.

This chain connects TRBV19 to TRBJ2-5; 12 bases are shared with TRBD2. CDR1 LNHDA and CDR2 SQIVND come from the germline V gene (reference sequence). The CDR3 is made up of 16 amino acids. V was clipped by 4 bases and J by 5 bases; unmatched bases: 8. The CDR3 loop is CASSRRLAGARETQYF. For the CDR3, the DNA is TGTGCCAGTAGTAGGAGACTAGCGGGGGCGAGGGAGACCCAGTACTTC.

The chain is built from TRBV10-1 and TRBJ1-1, with 9 bases identical to TRBD1. The CDR3 sequence is 16 residues long. The V segment lost 11 bases and the J segment 10 bases; nucleotides outside the gene matches: 23. Germline V gives CDR1 WNHNN, CDR2 SYGVQD (reference sequence). The CDR3, as DNA: TGCGCCGGTGCGTACAGGGGGCGCTTAGGGGGCGGGGGAGCTTTCTTT. This codes for CAGAYRGRLGGGGAFF.

This clone has a single count. This chain's CDR3 is CAWTWTSGISYNEQFF. CDR3 coding DNA: TGTGCCTGGACTTGGACTAGCGGGATCTCCTACAATGAGCAGTTCTTC. This rearrangement joins TRBV30 to TRBJ2-1; 12 bases are a match to TRBD2. The germline V gene has CDR1 GTSNPN and CDR2 SVGIG (reference sequence). This CDR3 has 16 residues. The J segment lost 0 bases and the V segment lost 4 bases, leaving 4 bases of the junction unmatched.

In this sample, this clone turned up a few times. CDR3 bases: TGTGCCAGCAGCTTAAACAGGGGGTACACTGAAGCTTTCTTT. The encoded protein is CASSLNRGYTEAFF. The chain has TRBV6-5 and TRBJ1-1, with TRBD1 identical over 8 bases. V was clipped by 6 bases and J by 3 bases; unmatched bases: 6. The CDR3 length is 14 residues. The germline gives CDR1 MNHEY, CDR2 SVGAGI.

The rearrangement links TRBV14 to TRBJ1-1, with 7 bases that match TRBD1. This CDR3 has 13 amino acids. The V gene's germline CDR1 is SGHDN and CDR2 FVKESK. Trimming removed 4 bases from V and 5 bases from J; junction bases left unmatched: 4. The CDR3 region has the DNA TGTGCCAGCAGCCGAGAGACAGGGACTGAAGCTTTCTTT. This codes for CASSRETGTEAFF.